The clone carrying this T cell receptor (beta chain) was counted once. What was amplified from RNA transcripts were TCR beta CDR3 regions. The HTBI primer set drove a first-round RT-PCR of the TCR CDR3. In TCRdb, the multiplex PCR reads were re-called with MiXCR into one record per CDR3 protein. The profile shows 500,000 to 600,000 distinct CDR3 sequences, around 42% of them singletons. The data originate from a study of T cells in Graves' hyperthyroidism and ophthalmopathy. The germline gives CDR1 SGHRS, CDR2 YFSETQ. V was clipped by 3 bases and J by 0 bases, with 12 bases between them. This CDR3 is built from 15 residues.

The clonotype originates from an adult woman with Graves' disease, either hyperthyroidism or ophthalmopathy (not recorded which). The chain uses TRBV5-1 and TRBJ1-1; D is unresolved. The source material was peripheral blood or thyroid tissue (not recorded which). The CDR3 here is CASSYQAWVNTEAFF. CDR3 coding DNA: TGCGCCAGCAGCTACCAAGCCTGGGTGAACACTGAAGCTTTCTTT.